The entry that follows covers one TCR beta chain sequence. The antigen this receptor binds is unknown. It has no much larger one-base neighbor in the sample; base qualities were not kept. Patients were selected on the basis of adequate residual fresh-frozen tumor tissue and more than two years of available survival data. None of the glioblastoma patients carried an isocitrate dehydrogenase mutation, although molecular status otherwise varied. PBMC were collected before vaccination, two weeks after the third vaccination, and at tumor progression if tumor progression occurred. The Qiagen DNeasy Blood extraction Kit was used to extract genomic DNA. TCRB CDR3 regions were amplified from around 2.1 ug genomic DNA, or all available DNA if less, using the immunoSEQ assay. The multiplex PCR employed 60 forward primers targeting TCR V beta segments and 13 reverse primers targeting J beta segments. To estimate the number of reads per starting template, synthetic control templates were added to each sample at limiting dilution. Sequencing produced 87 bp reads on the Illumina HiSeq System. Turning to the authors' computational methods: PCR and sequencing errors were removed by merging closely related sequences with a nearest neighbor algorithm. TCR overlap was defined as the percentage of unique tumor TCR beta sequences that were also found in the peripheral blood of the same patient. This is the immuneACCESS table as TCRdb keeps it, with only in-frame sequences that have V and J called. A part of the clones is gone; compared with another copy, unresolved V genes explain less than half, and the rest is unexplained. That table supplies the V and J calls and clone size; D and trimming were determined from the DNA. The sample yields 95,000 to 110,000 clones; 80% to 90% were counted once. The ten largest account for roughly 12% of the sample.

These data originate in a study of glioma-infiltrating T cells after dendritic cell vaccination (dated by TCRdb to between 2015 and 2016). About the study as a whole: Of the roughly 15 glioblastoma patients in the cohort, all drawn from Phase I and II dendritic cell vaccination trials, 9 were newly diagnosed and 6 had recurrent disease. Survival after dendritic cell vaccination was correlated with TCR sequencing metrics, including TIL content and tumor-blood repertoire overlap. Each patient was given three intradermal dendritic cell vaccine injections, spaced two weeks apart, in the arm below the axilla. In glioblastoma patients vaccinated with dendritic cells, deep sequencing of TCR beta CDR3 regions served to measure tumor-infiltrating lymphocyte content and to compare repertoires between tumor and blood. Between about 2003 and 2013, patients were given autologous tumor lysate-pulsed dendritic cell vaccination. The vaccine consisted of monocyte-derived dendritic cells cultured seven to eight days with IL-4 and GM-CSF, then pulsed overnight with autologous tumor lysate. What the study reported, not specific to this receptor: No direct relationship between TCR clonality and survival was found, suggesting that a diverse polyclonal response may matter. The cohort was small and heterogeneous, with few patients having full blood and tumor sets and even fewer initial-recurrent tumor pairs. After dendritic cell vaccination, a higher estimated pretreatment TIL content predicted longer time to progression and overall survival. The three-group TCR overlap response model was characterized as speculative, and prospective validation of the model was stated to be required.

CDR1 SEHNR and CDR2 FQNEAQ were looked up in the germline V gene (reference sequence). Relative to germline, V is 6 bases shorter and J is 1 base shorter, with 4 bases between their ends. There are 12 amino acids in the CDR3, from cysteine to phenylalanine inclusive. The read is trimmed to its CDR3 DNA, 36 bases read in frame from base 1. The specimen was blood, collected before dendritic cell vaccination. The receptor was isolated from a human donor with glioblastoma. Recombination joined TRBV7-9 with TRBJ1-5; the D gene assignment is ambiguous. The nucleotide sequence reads TGTGCCAGCAGTCAGAGCAATCAGCCCCAGCATTTT. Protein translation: CASSQSNQPQHF.